This T cell receptor beta chain was identified in a study of blood T cell repertoires in COVID-19. Original processing methods: By means of reference gene primer amplification, nucleated cell counts were estimated. Repertoires were generated with immunoSEQ multiplex PCR, while TCRdb's copy carries only in-frame clones and drops some. From that table come the V and J calls and clone size; the DNA was used to work out D and trimming. The data show under 80,000 clones, with 80% to 90% seen just once and 17% held by the top ten. The CDR3 sequence is 16 residues long. Trimming took 5 bases from V and 0 from J; bases not matched to a gene: 6. The V gene's germline CDR1 is SGHNT and CDR2 YENEEA.

This TCR was sampled from a man older than 75 in a cohort sampled during active COVID-19. This sequence joins TRBV11-3 and TRBJ2-2, with 7 bases aligning to TRBD2. Sequences were obtained from peripheral blood. CDR3 residues: CASSKQAGTNTGELFF. The CDR3 DNA follows: TGTGCCAGCAGCAAACAAGCGGGGACGAACACCGGGGAGCTGTTTTTT.